The T cell receptor beta chain under discussion was sequenced for a study of radiation and T cells in renal cell carcinoma. To note about this clone: At the DNA level, this CDR3 is encoded by other sequences in the same sample as well.

The CDR3 is 14 residues long. V gave up 4 bases and J gave up 3 bases, with 9 bases separating them. The V gene's germline CDR1 is MGHRA and CDR2 YSYEKL. Clones were read by immunoSEQ multiplex PCR, and TCRdb kept only the in-frame ones, dropping some. Of about 150,000 clones listed, approximately 88% are singletons. Sample time point: blood 2 weeks post-SBRT. Treatment denoted: 15 Gy SBRT to primary tumor, nephrectomy 4 weeks later. Radiation-treated patients gave blood at baseline, week 2 and week 4. V gene TRBV4-1 combines with J gene TRBJ1-4; TRBD1 might be the D (5 bases). The material sequenced was blood, taken from a patient whose treatment included radiotherapy and nephrectomy. This clonotype was obtained from a woman aged 45-60 years with renal cell carcinoma. In DNA form, the CDR3 reads TGCGCCAGCAGCCGGGGACGGTCTAATGAAAAACTGTTTTTT. Amino acid sequence: CASSRGRSNEKLFF.